A selection of T cell receptor beta chains follows, all from one sample in a study of T-cell memory formation after mild COVID-19. TCRdb passed the 5' RACE reads through MiXCR, listing each CDR3 protein once. Of around 250,000 distinct CDR3 sequences detected, roughly 16% appear once; the ten largest clones hold approximately 25%. Sequencing was performed on PBMCs or a T cell subset sorted from them (not recorded which). The receptors here all came from a man between 18 and 35 years old who had mild COVID-19 (a few samples of this study predate the infection). Cell type and time point are not known. CDR3s include the opening cysteine and the closing phenylalanine or tryptophan.

v_call	j_call	cdr3_aa
TRBV15	TRBJ1-1	CATSGTVGNTEAFF
TRBV6-5	TRBJ2-2	CASRRWSGELFF
TRBV20-1	TRBJ2-5	CSARQDPTQETQYF
TRBV7-8	TRBJ2-1	CASSLGGGARFF
TRBV5-1	TRBJ2-5	CASSLGLEVGETQYF
TRBV27	TRBJ2-3	CASSRRSTGTGLDTQYF
TRBV3-1	TRBJ2-5	CASSPQRDQETQYF
TRBV20-1	TRBJ1-1	CSARAGSITEAFF
TRBV6-6	TRBJ2-2	CASSYLTDWGGELFF
TRBV27	TRBJ1-5	CASSLKEREPQHF
TRBV5-4	TRBJ2-2	CASSLATSRTGELFF
TRBV4-3	TRBJ2-6	CASSQAWAIPSSGANVLTF
TRBV12-3/TRBV12-4	TRBJ1-2	CASSTTGGGYGYTF
TRBV20-1	TRBJ2-7	CSARDLNRNSYEQYF
TRBV3-1	TRBJ2-5	CASSQGSRLGAKETQYF
TRBV9	TRBJ2-5	CASSRGEHQETQYF
TRBV4-1	TRBJ2-3	CASTTLEGSTDTQYF
TRBV27	TRBJ2-2	CASSLFPRYTGELFF
TRBV12-3/TRBV12-4	TRBJ1-5	CASSLGGGTPRGAQHF
TRBV4-1	TRBJ1-5	CASSPGVANQPQHF
TRBV20-1	TRBJ2-7	CSAGGQGEQYF
TRBV27	TRBJ1-4	CASSLDGLLNEKLFF
TRBV12-3/TRBV12-4	TRBJ1-4	CASSPQGRGNEKLFF